These T cell receptor beta chains were read from a single sample in a study of blood T cell repertoires in COVID-19. Repertoires were generated with immunoSEQ multiplex PCR, while TCRdb's copy carries only in-frame clones and drops some. This repertoire shows around 110,000 clones, around 89% found once; its top ten account for around 7%. Input material: peripheral blood. The source is a man over 45 with active or convalescent COVID-19. Both conserved end residues are part of each CDR3. Fields, in order: J gene, D gene, clone size, V gene, CDR3 DNA, CDR3 protein. The D gene is left open where the match is weak. Clone size is shown for a subset of rows, as once, few, many or a class of expanded clone.

TRBJ1-1	NA	NA	TRBV4-1	TGCGCCAGCAGCGCGAAGGGGGTGGTTAACACTGAAGCTTTCTTT	CASSAKGVVNTEAFF
TRBJ2-3	TRBD2	once	TRBV24-1	TGTGCCACCAGTGATTTGAAGGGGAGGGGCACAGATACGCAGTATTTT	CATSDLKGRGTDTQYF
TRBJ2-5	TRBD2	NA	TRBV11-3	TGTGCCAGCAGCTTAGATCGGTTCGCGGGAGGCGGGGAGACCCAGTACTTC	CASSLDRFAGGGETQYF
TRBJ1-5	NA	NA	TRBV11-2	TGTGCCAGCTCTAGGAACGGTCAGCCCCAGCATTTT	CASSRNGQPQHF
TRBJ2-3	TRBD2	NA	TRBV5-5	TGTGCCAGCAGCTTGGCTAGCGGGAGTATAGATACGCAGTATTTT	CASSLASGSIDTQYF
TRBJ2-1	TRBD2	NA	TRBV2	TGTGCCAGCAGTGAAAGGTCCGGGAGGGTTAGCTCCTACAATGAGCAGTTCTTC	CASSERSGRVSSYNEQFF
TRBJ2-2	NA	NA	TRBV3-1/TRBV3-2	TGTGCCAGCAGCCAAGCGGGTTCGACCGGGGAGCTGTTTTTT	CASSQAGSTGELFF
TRBJ2-5	NA	NA	TRBV5-6	TGTGCCAGCAGCTTGAAACCCTCGGCAGGGTTTTTGGAGACCCAGTACTTC	CASSLKPSAGFLETQYF
TRBJ1-6	TRBD1	NA	TRBV27	TGTGCCAGCAGTCGGACAGGGTCGGGGCATTCACCCCTCCACTTT	CASSRTGSGHSPLHF
TRBJ2-3	NA	NA	TRBV24-1	TGTGCCACCAGTGATCCATCCGGGTCGCGGCATACGCAGTATTTT	CATSDPSGSRHTQYF
TRBJ1-1	NA	once	TRBV30	TGTGCCTGGAGAGGTCTAAGGGGTCGAACTGAAGCTTTCTTT	CAWRGLRGRTEAFF
TRBJ2-7	TRBD1	NA	TRBV6-1	TGTGCCAGCAGTGAACAAGGGGGACAGGGCAGCGAGCAGTACTTC	CASSEQGGQGSEQYF
TRBJ2-5	NA	NA	TRBV30	TGTGCCTTATCCAGGGACCCTCAGGGGCAGTACTTC	CALSRDPQGQYF
TRBJ2-7	TRBD1	NA	TRBV28	TGTGCCAGCAGTTTATACAGGGGGCAATACGAGCAGTACTTC	CASSLYRGQYEQYF